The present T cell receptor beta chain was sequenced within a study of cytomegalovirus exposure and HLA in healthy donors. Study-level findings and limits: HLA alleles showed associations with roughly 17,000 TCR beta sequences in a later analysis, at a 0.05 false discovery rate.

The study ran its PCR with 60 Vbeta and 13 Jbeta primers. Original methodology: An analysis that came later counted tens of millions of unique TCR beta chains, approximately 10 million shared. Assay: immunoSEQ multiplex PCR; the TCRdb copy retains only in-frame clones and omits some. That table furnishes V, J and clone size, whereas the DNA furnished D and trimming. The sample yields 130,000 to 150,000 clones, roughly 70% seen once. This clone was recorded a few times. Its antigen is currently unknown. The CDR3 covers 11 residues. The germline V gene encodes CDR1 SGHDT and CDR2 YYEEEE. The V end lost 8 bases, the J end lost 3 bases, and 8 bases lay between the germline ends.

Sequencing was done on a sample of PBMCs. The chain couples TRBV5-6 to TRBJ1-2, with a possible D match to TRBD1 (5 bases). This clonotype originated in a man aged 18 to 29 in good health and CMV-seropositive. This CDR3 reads CASSRDYGYTF. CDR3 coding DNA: TGTGCCAGTTCCAGGGACTATGGCTACACCTTC. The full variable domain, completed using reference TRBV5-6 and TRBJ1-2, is DAGVTQSPTHLIKTRGQQVTLRCSPKSGHDTVSWYQQALGQGPQFIFQYYEEEERQRGNFPDRFSGHQFPNYSSELNVNALLLGDSALYLCASSRDYGYTFGSGTRLTVV.